Presented here are 15 T cell receptor beta chains from one specimen sequenced in a study of beta chain features in type 1 diabetes. Regarding the study as a whole: Researchers report that Type 1 diabetes patients had moderately but significantly shorter TCRB CDR3s across all four CD4+ subsets.

These receptors are not linked to any known antigen. The entirety of the isolated RNA underwent reverse transcription, so expressed TCRB transcripts were sequenced. Assay used: immunoSEQ multiplex PCR; TCRdb lists only in-frame clones, some missing. Of 500,000 to 800,000 clones detected, around 12% appear once; the ten largest clones hold more than 0.09%. The sequenced sample was naive CD4+ T cells from blood. The receptors originated from a man aged 25-45 years with type 1 diabetes.

With regard to this clone: Other DNA sequences in this specimen translate into the identical CDR3. The chain combines TRBV29-1 with TRBJ1-1; no firm D call. Trimming left V 2 bases short and J 0 bases short, with 7 bases between. Germline V lookup: CDR1 SQVTM, CDR2 ANQGSEA. There are 13 residues in the CDR3. The chain's CDR3 is CSVERGMNTEAFF. The CDR3, as DNA: TGCAGCGTTGAAAGAGGAATGAACACTGAAGCTTTCTTT.

This clone showed up just a few times. The rearrangement joins TRBV2 to TRBJ2-7, with TRBD1 as a possible D gene (5 bases). Germline values: CDR1 SNHLY, CDR2 FYNNEI. V gave up 4 bases and J gave up 2 bases, with 15 bases separating them. CDR3 length: 15 residues. CDR3 DNA sequence: TGTGCCAGCAGTGGCGGATTGGGGCGTACCTACGAGCAGTACTTC. Residues: CASSGGLGRTYEQYF.

The rearrangement links TRBV12-5 to TRBJ1-5; no clear D gene. Germline lookup yields CDR1 LGHNT and CDR2 FRNRAP. This CDR3 is built from 15 residues. V shed 5 bases and J shed 2 bases, with 13 bases lying between them. The CDR3 DNA follows: TGTGCTAGTGGTCTCATTGAAAGGGGCAATCAGCCCCAGCATTTT. This encodes CASGLIERGNQPQHF.

This clone was seen more than once but under ten times. The rearrangement joins TRBV5-1 to TRBJ2-1; TRBD1 is a possible D gene (6 bases). CDR3 length equals 15 residues. The germline V gene has CDR1 SGHRS and CDR2 YFSETQ. Between the trimmed V and J ends, which lost 2 bases and 6 bases, there was a span of 15 bases. CDR3 sequence reads: CASSFSQGMGNEQFF. DNA for the CDR3: TGCGCCAGCAGCTTCTCGCAGGGGATGGGCAATGAGCAGTTCTTC.

The table lists this clone with a few counts. J is TRBJ2-1 and V is TRBV19, with 14 bases lining up with TRBD2. The germline gives CDR1 LNHDA, CDR2 SQIVND (reference sequence). The V segment lost 6 bases and the J segment 9 bases; nucleotides outside the gene matches: 4. This CDR3 is 14 amino acids long. The CDR3 protein is CASSGTSGGSEQFF. CDR3 nucleotides: TGTGCCAGTAGCGGGACTAGCGGGGGTAGTGAGCAGTTCTTC.

This clone was seen a few times. The V call is TRBV27, the J call TRBJ2-3; D unresolved. Trimming stripped 5 bases from V and 2 bases from J, with 17 bases between. There are 16 residues in the CDR3. Germline CDR1 MNHEY, CDR2 SMNVEV (reference sequence). CDR3 nucleotide sequence: TGTGCCAGCAGTGCGGCAGCTACCTGGCCCACAGATACGCAGTATTTT. Translation: CASSAAATWPTDTQYF.

The chain carries TRBV7-6 and TRBJ1-4; TRBD1 might be the D (5 bases). The V end was cut by 7 bases, the J end by 4 bases, with 19 bases between. The V gene's germline CDR1 is SGHVS and CDR2 FNYEAQ. The CDR3 covers 16 residues. CDR3 sequence reads: CASTPGGGRLNEKLFF. CDR3 nucleotides: TGTGCCAGCACCCCGGGTGGGGGACGGCTTAATGAAAAACTGTTTTTT.

The rearrangement links TRBV4-3 to TRBJ2-3, with TRBD2 matching 13 bases. This CDR3 comprises 16 residues. Germline V gene sequence: CDR1 LGHNA, CDR2 YSLEER. Trimming removed 2 bases from V and 4 bases from J; junction bases left unmatched: 3. CDR3 nucleotide sequence: TGCGCCAGCAGCCAAATCGGGACTAGCGGGGCAGATACGCAGTATTTT. Protein: CASSQIGTSGADTQYF.

This clone was counted only a few times. The chain joins TRBV19 to TRBJ1-2, with D possibly matching TRBD1 (5 bases). The CDR3 sequence is 16 residues long. Trimming removed 3 bases from V and 8 bases from J, with 22 bases in between. CDR1 is LNHDA, CDR2 SQIVND, per germline (reference sequence). CDR3: CASSITGGHHSGGYTF. The CDR3 nucleotides read TGTGCCAGTAGTATTACCGGTGGACACCATTCAGGAGGCTACACCTTC.

V gene TRBV28 combines with J gene TRBJ2-6; D may be TRBD1 or TRBD2 (5 bases each). The CDR3 totals 16 residues. V was clipped by 2 bases and J by 1 base, with 9 bases between them. Germline V gene lookup returns CDR1 MDHEN and CDR2 SYDVKM. The CDR3 nucleotides read TGTGCCAGCAGTTTAATCGAGGGGTCTGGGGCCAACGTCCTGACTTTC. It is translated as CASSLIEGSGANVLTF.

This clone was detected a few times. The rearrangement uses TRBV4-3 and TRBJ1-4; D not certain. This CDR3 is built from 15 residues. Germline-derived CDR1 and CDR2 are LGHNA and YSLEER. Trimming pared 0 bases from V and 12 bases from J, leaving 17 bases between. CDR3 protein: CASSQEMPGRQQLFF. CDR3 in DNA: TGCGCCAGCAGCCAAGAAATGCCCGGGAGGCAGCAACTGTTTTTT.

The chain recombines TRBV11-3 with TRBJ2-3; unclear D gene. Germline V gene data show CDR1 as SGHNT and CDR2 as YENEEA. Trimming cost V 1 base and J 0 bases, with 11 bases left between them. The CDR3 totals 16 residues. CDR3 bases: TGTGCCAGCAGCTTAGTCGTCTCCTCTAGCACAGATACGCAGTATTTT. Translated: CASSLVVSSSTDTQYF.

The chain is built from TRBV7-9 and TRBJ2-3, with 7 bases fitting TRBD2. The CDR3 is 15 residues long. Germline loops: CDR1 SEHNR, CDR2 FQNEAQ (reference sequence). The ends lost 4 bases at V and 3 bases at J; junction bases unmatched: 7. CDR3: CASSSGLDQTDTQYF. The CDR3 nucleotides are TGTGCCAGCAGCTCCGGACTAGATCAGACAGATACGCAGTATTTT.

This chain links TRBV7-9 with TRBJ2-4, with a possible D match to TRBD1 (6 bases). The CDR3 is 14 amino acids. Trimming took off 4 bases at V and 5 bases at J, with 12 bases between the two ends. CDR1 SEHNR and CDR2 FQNEAQ come from the germline V gene (reference sequence). The CDR3 nucleotides read TGTGCCAGCAGCTCTACCGGGACACAAAACATTCAGTACTTC. Amino acid sequence: CASSSTGTQNIQYF.

The rearrangement links TRBV9 to TRBJ2-7; 10 nucleotides align to TRBD2. CDR3 size: 15 residues. V trimming: 0 bases; J trimming: 5 bases; junction bases outside the gene matches: 5. The germline gives CDR1 SGDLS, CDR2 YYNGEE. DNA of the CDR3: TGTGCCAGCAGCGTAGGTAGCGGGGGGTATAACGAGCAGTACTTC. Translated: CASSVGSGGYNEQYF. The full variable domain, in which reference TRBV9 and TRBJ2-7 provide the parts outside the CDR3, is DSGVTQTPKHLITATGQRVTLRCSPRSGDLSVYWYQQSLDQGLQFLIQYYNGEERAKGNILERFSAQQFPDLHSELNLSSLELGDSALYFCASSVGSGGYNEQYFGPGTRLTVT.